The 12 T cell receptor beta chains presented below share a single source sample, sequenced in a study of T cell responses to AZD1222 COVID-19 vaccine. The assay was immunoSEQ multiplex PCR, and TCRdb's table has in-frame clones only and misses some. The sample holds some 120,000 clones, approximately 86% seen once. Sequenced here: peripheral blood, sampled on day 0 of AZD1222 vaccination. The source of these receptors is an adult in good health.

The chain has TRBV3-1 (or the pseudogene TRBV3-2) and TRBJ1-2, with no clear D. V lost 1 base, J lost 5 bases, and 5 bases lay in between. CDR1 and CDR2 (germline): LGHDT, YNNKEL (reference sequence). The CDR3 covers 12 residues. CDR3 coding DNA: TGTGCCAGCAGCCAAGGGGAATATGGCTACACCTTC. It translates to CASSQGEYGYTF.

The chain joins TRBV27 to TRBJ2-3, with TRBD2 identical over 8 bases. CDR3 size: 14 residues. V shed 6 bases and J 0 bases; nucleotides not matched to a gene: 2. Germline CDR1 is MNHEY and CDR2 is SMNVEV (reference sequence). The CDR3 DNA reads TGTGCCAGCAGACTAGCGGTTAGCACAGATACGCAGTATTTT. Translated, it gives CASRLAVSTDTQYF.

The chain combines TRBV11-2 with TRBJ2-3, with TRBD1 matching over 9 bases. The CDR3 has 16 residues. The V gene end was trimmed by 4 bases and the J gene end by 1 base; junction bases not matched to a gene: 6. From germline, CDR1 is SGHAT and CDR2 FQNNGV. This CDR3 reads CASSWRDRVGTDTQYF. DNA for the CDR3: TGTGCCAGCAGCTGGCGGGACAGGGTGGGCACAGATACGCAGTATTTT.

V gene TRBV27 combines with J gene TRBJ2-7; D is possibly TRBD1 (6 bases). CDR1 is MNHEY and CDR2 is SMNVEV in the germline V gene (reference sequence). The CDR3 is made up of 16 amino acids. With 5 bases removed from V and 3 bases from J, the gap between germline ends came to 20 bases. CDR3 in DNA: TGTGCCAGCAGTCGGGCCCTACAGGGTCAAGGCTACGAGCAGTACTTC. Translating it yields CASSRALQGQGYEQYF.

The V gene is TRBV11-2, the J gene TRBJ2-3, with D hard to call. V lost 0 bases and J 10 bases, leaving 17 bases between the germline ends. This CDR3 has 15 amino acids. Looked up from germline, CDR1 is SGHAT and CDR2 is FQNNGV. CDR3 region: CASSLDLYGGHAQYF. CDR3 nucleotides: TGTGCCAGCAGCTTAGATCTGTATGGCGGCCACGCGCAGTATTTT.

This clone was detected only once. The rearrangement links TRBV13 to TRBJ2-6; D may match TRBD1 or TRBD2 (5 bases each). The CDR3 length is 15 residues. V lost 3 bases and J 0 bases, leaving 6 bases between the germline ends. CDR1 is PRHDT and CDR2 is FYEKMQ in the germline V gene (reference sequence). The CDR3 reads CASSLRGSGANVLTF. DNA of the CDR3: TGTGCCAGCAGCTTGAGGGGCTCTGGGGCCAACGTCCTGACTTTC.

The chain couples TRBV28 to TRBJ1-4; D unclear. The CDR3 spans 15 residues. Germline values: CDR1 MDHEN, CDR2 SYDVKM. The V gene lost 5 bases and the J gene lost 6 bases, with 16 bases spanning the gap. Here the CDR3 DNA reads TGTGCCAGCAGTGCCGCGGACTCGGGTGATGAAAAACTGTTTTTT. This encodes CASSAADSGDEKLFF.

The chain has TRBV12-3 or TRBV12-4 and TRBJ2-7; D possibly corresponds to TRBD2 (6 bases). This CDR3 is 12 amino acids long. V dropped 3 bases and J dropped 6 bases, with 9 bases sitting between them. The CDR3 sequence: CASSLRGGEQYF. CDR3 sequence (DNA): TGTGCCAGCAGTTTGCGGGGAGGCGAGCAGTACTTC.

The gene calls are TRBV10-3 and TRBJ1-1; TRBD1 might be the D (5 bases). Germline CDR1 reads ENHRY; CDR2 reads SYGVKD. The V end lost 5 bases, the J end lost 2 bases, and 9 bases lay between the germline ends. The CDR3 loop spans 13 amino acids. This chain's CDR3 is CAISPGGNTEAFF. The CDR3 DNA is TGTGCCATCAGTCCCGGGGGTAACACTGAAGCTTTCTTT.

The V call is TRBV12-3 or TRBV12-4, the J call TRBJ1-3; D gene ambiguous. This CDR3 is built from 12 residues. Trimming shortened V by 4 bases and J by 4 bases, and 5 bases separated the two germline ends. CDR3 in amino acids: CASSSRGNTIYF. The CDR3 DNA is TGTGCCAGCAGTTCAAGGGGAAACACCATATATTTT.

The chain recombines TRBV7-2 with TRBJ2-7; 7 bases are a match to TRBD2. The CDR3 has 14 amino acids. After removal of 6 bases from V and 1 base from J, the junction contained 6 bases not matched to a gene. CDR1 and CDR2 from the germline V gene are SGHTA and FQGNSA. CDR3: CASSRLAPSYEQYF. CDR3 DNA: TGTGCCAGCAGTCGACTAGCCCCATCCTACGAGCAGTACTTC.

This sequence joins TRBV9 and TRBJ2-2; 7 bases map to TRBD1. Germline CDR1 and CDR2: SGDLS and YYNGEE. Trimming took 3 bases from V and 0 from J; bases not matched to a gene: 2. The CDR3 runs to 15 residues. The CDR3 loop is CASSEGQTNTGELFF. In DNA form, the CDR3 reads TGTGCCAGCAGCGAGGGACAGACGAACACCGGGGAGCTGTTTTTT.